Below, one T cell receptor beta chain is given with its context. The CDR3 is made up of 15 amino acids. Germline V gives CDR1 SGHNT, CDR2 YENEEA. V was cut by 5 bases and J by 7 bases, with 21 bases left in between. Here immunoSEQ multiplex PCR was the method, and the copy in TCRdb shows in-frame clones only, minus some. The sample carries 300,000 to 350,000 clones, around 90% recorded once. The sample comes from a study of blood T cell repertoires in COVID-19. Study at large: The samples span acute and convalescent COVID-19 from the United States, Italy and Spain.

Enrolment of Seattle patients took place during active infection, and they were followed longitudinally. Sequencing used peripheral blood. The chain carries TRBV11-3 and TRBJ2-7, with D tentatively TRBD2 (6 bases). The origin of this receptor is a woman aged 55-69 years with COVID-19, enrolled during active disease. The CDR3 loop is CASSPGGASNGEQYF. In nucleotides, the CDR3 is TGTGCCAGCAGCCCCGGAGGGGCGTCAAATGGGGAGCAGTACTTC.